These T cell receptor beta chains were read from a single sample in a study of CD8 T cells in Susac syndrome. TCRdb passed the immunoSEQ multiplex PCR reads through MiXCR, listing each CDR3 protein once. The table records about 190,000 distinct CDR3 sequences, more than 85% of them present only once. Source material: CD4+ T cells from PBMCs. The receptors originated from a human donor with Susac syndrome. The CDR3 runs from the conserved cysteine through the conserved F or W. D genes are given only for firm matches. Clone size is not always given. Where it is, it says once, few, many or a class for expanded clones.

TRBJ2-7	TRBV27	NA	TRBD2	CASSLIGGGPYEQYF	TGTGCCAGCAGTTTAATCGGCGGGGGGCCCTACGAGCAGTACTTC
TRBJ2-6	TRBV7-8	NA	NA	CASSLVDSGANVLTF	TGTGCCAGCAGCTTAGTAGACTCTGGGGCCAACGTCCTGACTTTC
TRBJ2-4	TRBV19	NA	TRBD1	CASSNTGVNIQYF	TGTGCCAGTAGTAACACAGGGGTGAACATTCAGTACTTC
TRBJ2-5	TRBV6-1	once	TRBD1	CASRRQGAETQYF	TGTGCCAGCAGAAGACAGGGGGCAGAGACCCAGTACTTC
TRBJ2-2	TRBV11-1	NA	NA	CASSLWGSGELFF	TGTGCCAGCAGCTTATGGGGGTCCGGGGAGCTGTTTTTT
TRBJ2-1	TRBV11-1	NA	NA	CASSLVLGLVDEQFF	TGTGCCAGCAGCTTAGTGCTAGGGTTAGTCGATGAGCAGTTCTTC
TRBJ1-2	TRBV12-3/TRBV12-4	NA	NA	CASSFNSGRELYGYTF	TGTGCCAGCAGTTTTAATTCCGGCAGGGAATTGTATGGCTACACCTTC
TRBJ2-6	TRBV20-1	NA	NA	CSARDRSVYSGANVLTF	TGCAGTGCTAGAGATCGTAGTGTTTACTCTGGGGCCAACGTCCTGACTTTC
TRBJ1-6	TRBV30	NA	NA	CAWSLRGDSPLHF	TGTGCCTGGAGTTTAAGGGGAGATTCACCCCTCCACTTT
TRBJ2-7	TRBV4-1	NA	TRBD2	CASSQPWTSGKLYEQYF	TGCGCCAGCAGCCAGCCTTGGACTAGCGGGAAACTGTACGAGCAGTACTTC
TRBJ1-4	TRBV27	NA	NA	CASRYRQGIGELFF	TGTGCCAGCAGATACAGGCAGGGAATAGGTGAACTGTTTTTT
TRBJ2-2	TRBV25-1	once	TRBD2	CASSDWTSGNTGELFF	TGTGCCAGCAGTGATTGGACTAGCGGGAACACCGGGGAGCTGTTTTTT
TRBJ2-7	TRBV28	NA	NA	CASSTLYEQYF	TGTGCCAGCAGCACCCTCTACGAGCAGTACTTC
TRBJ1-1	TRBV10-3	NA	NA	CAITQTRWDTEAFF	TGTGCCATCACCCAGACACGTTGGGACACTGAAGCTTTCTTT
TRBJ2-7	TRBV20-1	NA	TRBD1	CSARPNTGGQTPLTYEQYF	TGCAGTGCTAGACCGAACACAGGGGGCCAAACTCCCTTAACCTACGAGCAGTACTTC
TRBJ1-2	TRBV10-3	NA	TRBD1	CAISPGQGAPGYTF	TGTGCCATCAGTCCCGGACAGGGGGCGCCCGGCTACACCTTC
TRBJ2-1	TRBV6-2/TRBV6-3	NA	NA	CASSQTTYNEQFF	TGTGCCAGCAGTCAGACTACCTACAATGAGCAGTTCTTC
TRBJ2-3	TRBV9	NA	NA	CASSVASSGGASTDTQYF	TGTGCCAGCAGCGTAGCTTCGTCTGGCGGGGCTAGCACAGATACGCAGTATTTT
TRBJ2-3	TRBV29-1	NA	TRBD2	CSVVTWVASGSTDTQYF	TGCAGCGTTGTAACCTGGGTGGCTAGCGGAAGCACAGATACGCAGTATTTT
TRBJ2-6	TRBV20-1	NA	NA	CSARERRYSGANVLTF	TGCAGTGCTAGGGAAAGACGGTACTCTGGGGCCAACGTCCTGACTTTC
TRBJ2-1	TRBV6-4	NA	NA	CASSETHTYNEQFF	TGTGCCAGCAGTGAAACCCACACCTACAATGAGCAGTTCTTC
TRBJ2-4	TRBV7-2	NA	NA	CASSLGVQTKNIQYF	TGTGCCAGCAGCTTAGGGGTCCAGACCAAAAACATTCAGTACTTC
TRBJ1-2	TRBV19	NA	NA	CASSIPREYGYTF	TGTGCCAGTAGCATCCCGCGGGAGTATGGCTACACCTTC
TRBJ2-2	TRBV15	NA	TRBD1	CATSGQVHTGELFF	TGTGCCACCAGCGGACAGGTTCACACCGGGGAGCTGTTTTTT
TRBJ2-5	TRBV28	NA	TRBD1	CASRVTGGLETQYF	TGTGCCAGCAGAGTGACAGGGGGCTTGGAGACCCAGTACTTC
TRBJ2-5	TRBV15	NA	TRBD1	CATSPTPGQGMETQYF	TGTGCCACCAGCCCGACCCCGGGACAGGGGATGGAGACCCAGTACTTC
TRBJ2-7	TRBV18	NA	NA	CASSPRPGHEGYEQYF	TGTGCCAGCTCACCACGGCCGGGACATGAGGGCTACGAGCAGTACTTC
TRBJ1-4	TRBV19	NA	NA	CASSTDRRGANEKLFF	TGTGCCAGTAGTACTGACCGCAGGGGAGCGAATGAAAAACTGTTTTTT
TRBJ1-2	TRBV18	NA	NA	CASSGNSFMDGYTF	TGTGCCAGCTCAGGGAACAGCTTCATGGATGGCTACACCTTC
TRBJ2-3	TRBV4-1	NA	NA	CASSSRTTTADTQYF	TGCGCCAGCAGCTCCCGGACTACCACGGCAGATACGCAGTATTTT
TRBJ1-4	TRBV15	NA	NA	CATSRDRGDEKLFF	TGTGCCACCAGCAGAGATAGGGGAGATGAAAAACTGTTTTTT
TRBJ1-1	TRBV11-2	NA	NA	CASSLGGIKEAFF	TGTGCCAGCAGCTTAGGGGGGATAAAAGAAGCTTTCTTT
TRBJ2-5	TRBV5-4	NA	NA	CASSFLGEETQYF	TGTGCCAGCAGCTTTCTAGGGGAAGAGACCCAGTACTTC
TRBJ2-7	TRBV29-1	few	NA	CSVEEQGYWFYEQYF	TGCAGCGTTGAAGAACAGGGATATTGGTTCTACGAGCAGTACTTC
TRBJ1-2	TRBV3-1	NA	NA	CASSPVGGNYGYTF	TGTGCCAGCAGCCCAGTCGGAGGAAACTATGGCTACACCTTC
TRBJ2-3	TRBV27	NA	TRBD2	CASSLRTSGRDTDTQYF	TGTGCCAGCAGTTTACGGACTAGCGGGAGGGACACAGATACGCAGTATTTT
TRBJ1-5	TRBV20-1	NA	NA	CSAFDGGNQPQHF	TGCAGTGCGTTTGATGGAGGCAACCAGCCCCAGCATTTT
TRBJ2-1	TRBV10-3	NA	TRBD2	CAIRTSGGASEQFF	TGTGCCATCAGGACTAGCGGGGGGGCCAGTGAGCAGTTCTTC
TRBJ2-6	TRBV25-1	NA	NA	CASSDIRKGANVLTF	TGTGCCAGCAGTGATATCAGGAAGGGGGCCAACGTCCTGACTTTC
TRBJ2-7	TRBV12-3/TRBV12-4	NA	NA	CASSFGSSYEQYF	TGTGCCAGCAGTTTCGGCAGCTCCTACGAGCAGTACTTC